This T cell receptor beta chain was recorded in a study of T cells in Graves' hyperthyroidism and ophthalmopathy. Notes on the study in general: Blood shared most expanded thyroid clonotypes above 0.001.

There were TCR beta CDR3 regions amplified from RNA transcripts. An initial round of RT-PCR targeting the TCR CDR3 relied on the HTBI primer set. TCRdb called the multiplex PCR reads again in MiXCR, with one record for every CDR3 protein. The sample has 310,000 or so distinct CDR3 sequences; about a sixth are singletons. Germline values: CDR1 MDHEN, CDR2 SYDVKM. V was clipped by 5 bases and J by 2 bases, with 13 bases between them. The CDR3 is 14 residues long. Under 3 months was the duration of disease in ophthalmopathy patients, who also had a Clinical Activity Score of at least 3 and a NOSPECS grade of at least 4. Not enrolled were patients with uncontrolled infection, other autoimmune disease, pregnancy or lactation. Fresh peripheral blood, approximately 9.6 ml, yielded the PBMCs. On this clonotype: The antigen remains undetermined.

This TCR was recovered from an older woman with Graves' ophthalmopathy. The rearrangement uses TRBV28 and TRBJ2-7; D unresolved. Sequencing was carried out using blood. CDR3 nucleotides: TGTGCCAGCAGTCCTGAACCCCTCACCTACGAGCAGTACTTC. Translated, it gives CASSPEPLTYEQYF. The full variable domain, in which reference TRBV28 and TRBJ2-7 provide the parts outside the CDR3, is DVKVTQSSRYLVKRTGEKVFLECVQDMDHENMFWYRQDPGLGLRLIYFSYDVKMKEKGDIPEGYSVSREKKERFSLILESASTNQTSMYLCASSPEPLTYEQYFGPGTRLTVT.